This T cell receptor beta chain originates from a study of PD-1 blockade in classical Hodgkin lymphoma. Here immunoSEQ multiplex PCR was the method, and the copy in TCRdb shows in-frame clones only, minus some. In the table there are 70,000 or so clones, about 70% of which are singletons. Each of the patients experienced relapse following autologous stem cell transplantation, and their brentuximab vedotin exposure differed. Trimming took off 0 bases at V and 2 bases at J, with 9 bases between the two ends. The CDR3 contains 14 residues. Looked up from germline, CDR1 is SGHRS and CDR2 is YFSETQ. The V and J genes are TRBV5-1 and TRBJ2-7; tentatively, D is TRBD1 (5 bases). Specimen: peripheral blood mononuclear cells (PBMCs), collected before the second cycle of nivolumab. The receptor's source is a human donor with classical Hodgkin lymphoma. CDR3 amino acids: CASSLEGLPYEQYF. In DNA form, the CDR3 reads TGCGCCAGCAGCTTGGAGGGGCTTCCCTACGAGCAGTACTTC.